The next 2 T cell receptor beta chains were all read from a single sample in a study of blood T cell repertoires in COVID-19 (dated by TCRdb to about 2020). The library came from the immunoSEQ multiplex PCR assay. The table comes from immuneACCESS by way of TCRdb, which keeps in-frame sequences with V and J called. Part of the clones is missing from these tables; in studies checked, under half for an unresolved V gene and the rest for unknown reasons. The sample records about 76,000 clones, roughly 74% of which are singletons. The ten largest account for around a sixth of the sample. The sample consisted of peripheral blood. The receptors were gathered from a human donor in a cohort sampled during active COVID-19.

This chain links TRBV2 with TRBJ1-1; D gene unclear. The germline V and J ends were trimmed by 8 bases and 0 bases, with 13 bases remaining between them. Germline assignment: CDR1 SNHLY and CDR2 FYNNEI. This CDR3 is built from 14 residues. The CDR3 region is CASVGSNMNTEAFF. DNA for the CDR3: TGTGCCAGCGTCGGGTCAAACATGAACACTGAAGCTTTCTTT.

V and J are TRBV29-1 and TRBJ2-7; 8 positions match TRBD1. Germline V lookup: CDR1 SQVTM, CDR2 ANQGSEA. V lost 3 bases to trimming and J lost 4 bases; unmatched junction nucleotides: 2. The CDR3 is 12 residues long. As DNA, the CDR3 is TGCAGCGTTGACGGACAGGGATACGAGCAGTACTTC. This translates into CSVDGQGYEQYF.